The rows below give T cell receptor beta chains drawn from one sample of a study of PD-1 blockade in classical Hodgkin lymphoma. Repertoires were generated with immunoSEQ multiplex PCR, while TCRdb's copy carries only in-frame clones and drops some. Here the sample spans about 12,000 clones, more than 60% being singletons. The source material was CD4+ T cells from blood, sampled at baseline. The origin of the receptors is a human donor with classical Hodgkin lymphoma. Each CDR3 is given with its conserved first and last residue. The D gene is left open where the match is weak. Rows give clone size only sometimes, using once, few, many, or a class for an expanded clone.

j_gene: TRBJ2-3
d_gene: .
v_gene: TRBV30
abundance: .
CDR3nt: TGTGCCTGGAGCCGCGGACGGACAGATACGCAGTATTTT
CDR3aa: CAWSRGRTDTQYF

j_gene: TRBJ2-1
d_gene: .
v_gene: TRBV4-3
abundance: .
CDR3nt: TGCGCCAGCAGCCAAGGGGCGGGGGCCCTCCCCTACAATGAGCAGTTCTTC
CDR3aa: CASSQGAGALPYNEQFF

j_gene: TRBJ2-7
d_gene: .
v_gene: TRBV7-8
abundance: few
CDR3nt: TGTGCCAGCAGCTTAGTTGAGGGATCCAACGAGCAGTACTTC
CDR3aa: CASSLVEGSNEQYF

j_gene: TRBJ1-4
d_gene: .
v_gene: TRBV7-8
abundance: .
CDR3nt: TGTGCCAGCAGCTTAGGAGGATTAGGGTACGAAAAACTGTTTTTT
CDR3aa: CASSLGGLGYEKLFF

j_gene: TRBJ2-1
d_gene: TRBD1
v_gene: TRBV14
abundance: .
CDR3nt: TGTGCCAGCAGCCAACCTTGGACAGGGGGCGCCTACAATGAGCAGTTCTTC
CDR3aa: CASSQPWTGGAYNEQFF

j_gene: TRBJ1-5
d_gene: .
v_gene: TRBV7-6
abundance: once
CDR3nt: TGTGCCAGCAGCTTAACGGCAGGAGGTCAGCCCCAGCATTTT
CDR3aa: CASSLTAGGQPQHF

j_gene: TRBJ2-1
d_gene: TRBD1
v_gene: TRBV28
abundance: .
CDR3nt: TGTGCCAGCAGCTATGGGACAGGGGGCGTGAATGAGCAGTTCTTC
CDR3aa: CASSYGTGGVNEQFF

j_gene: TRBJ2-2
d_gene: .
v_gene: TRBV18
abundance: .
CDR3nt: TGTGCCAGCTCACCGCAAACAGGAGTCACCGGGGAGCTGTTTTTT
CDR3aa: CASSPQTGVTGELFF

j_gene: TRBJ2-7
d_gene: TRBD1
v_gene: TRBV5-1
abundance: .
CDR3nt: TGCGCCAGCAGCAGAACGATGGGACAGGGGGGATACGAGCAGTACTTC
CDR3aa: CASSRTMGQGGYEQYF

j_gene: TRBJ1-5
d_gene: TRBD1
v_gene: TRBV6-1
abundance: .
CDR3nt: TGTGCCAGCAGTGAAGGGACAGGGGGAGGTCAGCCCCAGCATTTT
CDR3aa: CASSEGTGGGQPQHF

j_gene: TRBJ2-5
d_gene: .
v_gene: TRBV4-2
abundance: .
CDR3nt: TGTGCCAGCAGCCAAGACCAAGAGACCCAGTACTTC
CDR3aa: CASSQDQETQYF

j_gene: TRBJ2-5
d_gene: TRBD2
v_gene: TRBV19
abundance: .
CDR3nt: TGTGCCAGCAAACCTTGGCGGGGGGAGACCCAGTACTTC
CDR3aa: CASKPWRGETQYF

j_gene: TRBJ2-3
d_gene: .
v_gene: TRBV15
abundance: .
CDR3nt: TGTGCCACCAGCAGAGCGGTGTGGGGACGAGATACGCAGTATTTT
CDR3aa: CATSRAVWGRDTQYF

j_gene: TRBJ1-6
d_gene: TRBD1
v_gene: TRBV27
abundance: .
CDR3nt: TGTGCCAGCAGTTTCAGGGGGCCTCGAACAGGCTATAATTCACCCCTCCACTTT
CDR3aa: CASSFRGPRTGYNSPLHF

j_gene: TRBJ1-1
d_gene: TRBD1
v_gene: TRBV6-6
abundance: .
CDR3nt: TGTGCCAGCAGGTCCCGACAGGGGGCGGACACTGAAGCTTTCTTT
CDR3aa: CASRSRQGADTEAFF

j_gene: TRBJ2-3
d_gene: .
v_gene: TRBV5-5
abundance: .
CDR3nt: TGTGCCAGCAGCGCCAGCCTAATCGTCTCTAGCACAGATACGCAGTATTTT
CDR3aa: CASSASLIVSSTDTQYF

j_gene: TRBJ1-6
d_gene: .
v_gene: TRBV6-1
abundance: few
CDR3nt: TGTGCCAGCAGTGAGTTCAGTCTTAATTCACCCCTCCACTTT
CDR3aa: CASSEFSLNSPLHF

j_gene: TRBJ1-1
d_gene: TRBD1
v_gene: TRBV28
abundance: .
CDR3nt: TGTGCCAGCAGTTTGCCAGGGGGCTATGAGACTGAAGCTTTCTTT
CDR3aa: CASSLPGGYETEAFF

j_gene: TRBJ1-1
d_gene: TRBD1
v_gene: TRBV30
abundance: once
CDR3nt: TGTGCCTGGACCCTCCCCGACAGGGGGCAAACTGAAGCTTTCTTT
CDR3aa: CAWTLPDRGQTEAFF

j_gene: TRBJ1-1
d_gene: .
v_gene: TRBV30
abundance: few
CDR3nt: TGTGCCTGGAGCGATAACACCGGACAAAGCCCGAACACTGAAGCTTTCTTT
CDR3aa: CAWSDNTGQSPNTEAFF

j_gene: TRBJ2-7
d_gene: TRBD1
v_gene: TRBV19
abundance: .
CDR3nt: TGTGCCAGTAGTATTTTTACAGGGGGTTCCTACGAGCAGTACTTC
CDR3aa: CASSIFTGGSYEQYF

j_gene: TRBJ1-1
d_gene: TRBD1
v_gene: TRBV30
abundance: .
CDR3nt: TGTGCCTCGGCAGGGGGGAATCAGATGAAAGCTTTCTTT
CDR3aa: CASAGGNQMKAFF

j_gene: TRBJ1-2
d_gene: .
v_gene: TRBV10-3
abundance: .
CDR3nt: TGTGCCATCAGTGAGAAAGGTACAAACTATGGCTACACCTTC
CDR3aa: CAISEKGTNYGYTF

j_gene: TRBJ1-3
d_gene: .
v_gene: TRBV18
abundance: .
CDR3nt: TGTGCCAGCTCGACAGAGTTCTCTGGAAACACCATATATTTT
CDR3aa: CASSTEFSGNTIYF

j_gene: TRBJ2-5
d_gene: .
v_gene: TRBV12-5
abundance: .
CDR3nt: TGTGCTAGTGGTTTGATAGCGGGACAGTGGAAGACCCAGTACTTC
CDR3aa: CASGLIAGQWKTQYF

j_gene: TRBJ2-7
d_gene: .
v_gene: TRBV11-3
abundance: .
CDR3nt: TGTGCCAGCAGCTTAGGCGGACCGAGCGAGCAGTACTTC
CDR3aa: CASSLGGPSEQYF

j_gene: TRBJ1-2
d_gene: .
v_gene: TRBV6-5
abundance: .
CDR3nt: TGTGCCAGCAGACAGGACAAGAACTATGGCTACACCTTC
CDR3aa: CASRQDKNYGYTF

j_gene: TRBJ2-7
d_gene: .
v_gene: TRBV25-1
abundance: .
CDR3nt: TGTGCCAGCAGTGAATGGGGCAGCCTATACGAGCAGTACTTC
CDR3aa: CASSEWGSLYEQYF

j_gene: TRBJ2-5
d_gene: .
v_gene: TRBV12-2
abundance: once
CDR3nt: TGTGCAAGTCGCTTAGCGCTATTTGGCCAGCGCGTACTCTACCAAGAGACCCAGTACTTC
CDR3aa: CASRLALFGQRVLYQETQYF

j_gene: TRBJ2-7
d_gene: .
v_gene: TRBV11-2
abundance: few
CDR3nt: TGTGCCAGCAGCTTAAATCGTGGTTTCGAGCAGTACTTC
CDR3aa: CASSLNRGFEQYF

j_gene: TRBJ1-3
d_gene: .
v_gene: TRBV19
abundance: medium-sized
CDR3nt: TGTGCCAGTAGTATGCCGTTAAGCTCTGGAAACACCATATATTTT
CDR3aa: CASSMPLSSGNTIYF

j_gene: TRBJ2-7
d_gene: .
v_gene: TRBV10-3
abundance: .
CDR3nt: TGTGCCATCAGTGATTTTGGCGTGGGGTACTTC
CDR3aa: CAISDFGVGYF

j_gene: TRBJ1-2
d_gene: TRBD1
v_gene: TRBV25-1
abundance: .
CDR3nt: TGTGCCAGCAGCCACCCGGGACAGGGGTTAGGGGGCTACACCTTC
CDR3aa: CASSHPGQGLGGYTF

j_gene: TRBJ2-5
d_gene: .
v_gene: TRBV5-1
abundance: .
CDR3nt: TGCGCCAGCCGCGGGGTTTCGGAGACCCAGTACTTC
CDR3aa: CASRGVSETQYF

j_gene: TRBJ2-7
d_gene: .
v_gene: TRBV6-5
abundance: .
CDR3nt: TGTGCCAGCAGGGGCGTTGGGTACGAGCAGTACTTC
CDR3aa: CASRGVGYEQYF

j_gene: TRBJ1-6
d_gene: .
v_gene: TRBV23-1
abundance: .
CDR3nt: TGCGCCAGCAGTCAAGGGGGAGACTATAATTCACCCCTCCACTTT
CDR3aa: CASSQGGDYNSPLHF

j_gene: TRBJ2-3
d_gene: .
v_gene: TRBV19
abundance: .
CDR3nt: TGTGCCAGTAGCCTCACCGGGACAATTTTCACAGATACGCAGTATTTT
CDR3aa: CASSLTGTIFTDTQYF

j_gene: TRBJ2-5
d_gene: TRBD1
v_gene: TRBV25-1
abundance: .
CDR3nt: TGTGCCAGCAGTGCGGGACAGCTAAGAGAAACCCAGTACTTC
CDR3aa: CASSAGQLRETQYF

j_gene: TRBJ2-5
d_gene: .
v_gene: TRBV28
abundance: .
CDR3nt: TGTGCCAGCATCGTAGGCGGGGGCCAGGGAGCGACCCAGTACTTC
CDR3aa: CASIVGGGQGATQYF

j_gene: TRBJ1-5
d_gene: .
v_gene: TRBV6-6
abundance: .
CDR3nt: TGTGCCAGCCGGCCAGGATTCTCTCAGCCCCAGCATTTT
CDR3aa: CASRPGFSQPQHF

j_gene: TRBJ2-3
d_gene: .
v_gene: TRBV15
abundance: .
CDR3nt: TGTGCCACCAGCGTAGGACTTTCCGGCACAGATACGCAGTATTTT
CDR3aa: CATSVGLSGTDTQYF

j_gene: TRBJ2-1
d_gene: .
v_gene: TRBV7-3
abundance: .
CDR3nt: TGTGCCAGCAGCCCACCTGGGTTCTCCTCCTACAATGAGCAGTTCTTC
CDR3aa: CASSPPGFSSYNEQFF

j_gene: TRBJ2-3
d_gene: .
v_gene: TRBV7-9
abundance: .
CDR3nt: TGTGCCAGCAGATTGGGGGCATCAGATACGCAGTATTTT
CDR3aa: CASRLGASDTQYF

j_gene: TRBJ2-4
d_gene: .
v_gene: TRBV18
abundance: .
CDR3nt: TGTGCCAGCTCACCACTGGCAGAAAACATTCAGTACTTC
CDR3aa: CASSPLAENIQYF

j_gene: TRBJ2-2
d_gene: .
v_gene: TRBV5-4
abundance: .
CDR3nt: TGTGCCAGCAGCTTGTACAGCTACAAGAACACCGGGGAGCTGTTTTTT
CDR3aa: CASSLYSYKNTGELFF

j_gene: TRBJ2-7
d_gene: .
v_gene: TRBV5-6
abundance: .
CDR3nt: TGTGCCAGCAGCCAGGGGCTCGAGCAGTACTTC
CDR3aa: CASSQGLEQYF

j_gene: TRBJ2-5
d_gene: .
v_gene: TRBV7-9
abundance: .
CDR3nt: TGTGCCAGCAGCTTTAGGGGAGTCCAAGAGACCCAGTACTTC
CDR3aa: CASSFRGVQETQYF

j_gene: TRBJ2-2
d_gene: .
v_gene: TRBV5-1
abundance: .
CDR3nt: TGCGCCAGCAGCTTGGGGCAGGGATCTTCCGGGGAGCTGTTTTTT
CDR3aa: CASSLGQGSSGELFF

j_gene: TRBJ1-2
d_gene: TRBD1
v_gene: TRBV30
abundance: few
CDR3nt: TGTGCCTGGAGCGTTGCGGGACAGGGGCCGCGGACCTTC
CDR3aa: CAWSVAGQGPRTF

j_gene: TRBJ1-3
d_gene: .
v_gene: TRBV7-2
abundance: few
CDR3nt: TGTGCCAGCAGCTTGACCGCTTCTGGAAACACCATATATTTT
CDR3aa: CASSLTASGNTIYF

j_gene: TRBJ2-2
d_gene: .
v_gene: TRBV11-3
abundance: .
CDR3nt: TGTGCCAGCAGCCGCCTTAACACCGGGGAGCTGTTTTTT
CDR3aa: CASSRLNTGELFF

j_gene: TRBJ2-2
d_gene: .
v_gene: TRBV23-1
abundance: once
CDR3nt: TGCGCCAGCAGTCACAAGAGCAGCGCGGCGAACACCGGGGAGCTGTTTTTT
CDR3aa: CASSHKSSAANTGELFF

j_gene: TRBJ1-6
d_gene: .
v_gene: TRBV5-1
abundance: few
CDR3nt: TGCGCCAGCAGTTACACACAGGGCGATAATTCACCCCTCCACTTT
CDR3aa: CASSYTQGDNSPLHF

j_gene: TRBJ2-2
d_gene: .
v_gene: TRBV5-4
abundance: .
CDR3nt: TGTGCCAGCAGCCTTCAGGGCGGGGGGGAGCTGTTTTTT
CDR3aa: CASSLQGGGELFF